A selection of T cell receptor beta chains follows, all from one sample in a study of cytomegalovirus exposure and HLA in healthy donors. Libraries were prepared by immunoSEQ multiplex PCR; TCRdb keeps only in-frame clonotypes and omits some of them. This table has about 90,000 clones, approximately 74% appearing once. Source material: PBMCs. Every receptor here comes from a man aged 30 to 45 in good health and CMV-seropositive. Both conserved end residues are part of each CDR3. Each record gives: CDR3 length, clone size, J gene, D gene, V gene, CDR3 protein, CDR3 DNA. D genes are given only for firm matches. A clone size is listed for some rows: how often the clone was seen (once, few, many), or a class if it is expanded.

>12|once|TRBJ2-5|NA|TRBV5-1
CASSSLQETQYF
TGCGCCAGCAGCTCACTCCAAGAGACCCAGTACTTC
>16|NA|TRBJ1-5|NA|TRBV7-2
CASSLVAGTANQPQHF
TGTGCCAGCAGCTTAGTCGCCGGGACTGCTAATCAGCCCCAGCATTTT
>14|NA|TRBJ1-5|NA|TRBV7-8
CASSLAEFGQPQHF
TGTGCCAGCAGCTTAGCTGAGTTCGGTCAGCCCCAGCATTTT
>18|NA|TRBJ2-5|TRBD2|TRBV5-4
CASSLGIQRLAGVGTQYF
TGTGCCAGCAGCTTGGGGATTCAGAGGCTAGCGGGTGTAGGGACCCAGTACTTC
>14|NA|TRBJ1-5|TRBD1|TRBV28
CASTPQGAPKPQHF
TGTGCCAGCACCCCTCAGGGGGCTCCCAAGCCCCAGCATTTT
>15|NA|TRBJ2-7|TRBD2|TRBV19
CASSIGASGAYEQYF
TGTGCCAGTAGTATCGGGGCTAGCGGAGCCTACGAGCAGTACTTC
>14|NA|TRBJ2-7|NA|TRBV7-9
CAGRRGDGPYEQYF
TGTGCCGGAAGGCGCGGGGACGGACCCTACGAGCAGTACTTC
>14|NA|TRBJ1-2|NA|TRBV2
CASSVSGGTDGYTF
TGTGCCAGCAGTGTCAGTGGAGGAACAGACGGCTACACCTTC
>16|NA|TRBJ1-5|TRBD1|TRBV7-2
CASSSTGANPQGPQHF
TGTGCCAGCAGCTCGACAGGGGCAAACCCTCAGGGGCCCCAGCATTTT
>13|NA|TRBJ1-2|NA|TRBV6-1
CASSATGGEGYTF
TGTGCCAGCAGTGCTACTGGAGGGGAGGGCTACACCTTC
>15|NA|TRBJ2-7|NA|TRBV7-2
CASSFRYEVSYEQYF
TGTGCCAGCAGCTTTAGATATGAGGTCTCCTACGAGCAGTACTTC
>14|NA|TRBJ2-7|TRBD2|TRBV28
CASRAAGDVYEQYF
TGTGCCAGCAGGGCAGCGGGAGACGTGTACGAGCAGTACTTC
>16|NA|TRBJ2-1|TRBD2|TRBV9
CASSGGLAGEINEQFF
TGTGCCAGCAGCGGGGGACTAGCGGGAGAAATCAATGAGCAGTTCTTC
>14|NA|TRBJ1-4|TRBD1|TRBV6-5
CASTTDRGGEKLFF
TGTGCCAGCACCACGGACAGGGGCGGTGAAAAACTGTTTTTT
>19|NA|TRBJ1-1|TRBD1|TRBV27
CASSLSYLGTGGKNTEAFF
TGTGCCAGCAGTTTATCGTACCTCGGGACAGGGGGGAAGAACACTGAAGCTTTCTTT
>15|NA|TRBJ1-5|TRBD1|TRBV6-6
CASSLLDRGHQPQHF
TGTGCCAGCAGTTTACTGGACAGGGGGCATCAGCCCCAGCATTTT
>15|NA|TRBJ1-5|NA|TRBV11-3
CASSFLQEHNQPQHF
TGTGCCAGCAGCTTCCTACAGGAGCATAATCAGCCCCAGCATTTT
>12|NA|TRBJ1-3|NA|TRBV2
CASSFQPGAIYF
TGTGCCAGCAGTTTCCAGCCCGGGGCCATATATTTT
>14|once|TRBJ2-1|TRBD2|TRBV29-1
CSVEGTSGSNEQFF
TGCAGCGTTGAAGGGACTAGCGGATCCAATGAGCAGTTCTTC
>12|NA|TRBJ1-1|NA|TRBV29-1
CSVGQANTEAFF
TGCAGCGTTGGACAGGCGAACACTGAAGCTTTCTTT
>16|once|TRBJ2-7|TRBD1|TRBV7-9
CASSSTGQVRPYEQYF
TGTGCCAGCAGCTCCACGGGACAGGTACGGCCCTACGAGCAGTACTTC
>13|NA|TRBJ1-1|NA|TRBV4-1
CASSQDLAPRTFF
TGCGCCAGCAGCCAAGATCTGGCCCCGAGGACTTTCTTT
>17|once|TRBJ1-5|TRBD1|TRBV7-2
CASSLDTGQNPNQPQHF
TGTGCCAGCAGCTTAGATACGGGACAGAATCCCAATCAGCCCCAGCATTTT
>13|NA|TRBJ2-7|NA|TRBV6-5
CASSSGVSYEQYF
TGTGCCAGCAGTTCAGGGGTCTCCTACGAGCAGTACTTC
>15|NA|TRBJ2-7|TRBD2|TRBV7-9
CASSPGSGRAREQYF
TGTGCCAGCAGCCCCGGAAGCGGGAGGGCCCGCGAGCAGTACTTC
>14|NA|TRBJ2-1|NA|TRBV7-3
CASSPTGSYNEQFF
TGTGCCAGCAGCCCGACGGGGTCCTACAATGAGCAGTTCTTC
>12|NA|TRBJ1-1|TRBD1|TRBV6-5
CASTGTGVEAFF
TGTGCCAGCACCGGAACAGGGGTTGAAGCTTTCTTT
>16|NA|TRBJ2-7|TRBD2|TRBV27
CASSPLGGRASYEQYF
TGTGCCAGCAGTCCCCTGGGCGGGAGGGCGTCCTACGAGCAGTACTTC
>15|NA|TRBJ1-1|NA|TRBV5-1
CASSLFRGEDTEAFF
TGCGCCAGCAGCTTGTTTCGGGGGGAAGACACTGAAGCTTTCTTT
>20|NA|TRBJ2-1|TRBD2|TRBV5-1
CASSPPVGSGGARSYNEQFF
TGCGCCAGCAGCCCACCTGTGGGGAGCGGGGGGGCCCGGTCCTACAATGAGCAGTTCTTC
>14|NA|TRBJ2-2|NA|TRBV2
CASSEDRAGGELFF
TGTGCCAGCAGTGAAGACAGGGCGGGCGGGGAGCTGTTTTTT
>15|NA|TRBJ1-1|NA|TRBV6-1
CASSLFYLENTEAFF
TGTGCCAGCAGTCTGTTTTACTTAGAGAACACTGAAGCTTTCTTT
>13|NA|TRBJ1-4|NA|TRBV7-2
CASSRDTNEKLFF
TGTGCCAGCAGCCGGGACACCAATGAAAAACTGTTTTTT
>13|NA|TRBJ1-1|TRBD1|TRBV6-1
CASRAGQYTEAFF
TGTGCCAGCAGGGCGGGACAGTACACTGAAGCTTTCTTT
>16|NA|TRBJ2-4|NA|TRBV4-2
CASSQTDSGGGDIQYF
TGTGCCAGCAGCCAAACGGACTCAGGGGGAGGAGACATTCAGTACTTC
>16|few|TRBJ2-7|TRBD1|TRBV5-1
CASSREVGTGRNEQYF
TGCGCCAGCAGCCGGGAGGTAGGGACAGGGAGGAACGAGCAGTACTTC
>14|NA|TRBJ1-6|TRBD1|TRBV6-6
CASSYRDRDSPLHF
TGTGCCAGCAGTTACCGGGACAGAGATTCACCCCTCCACTTT
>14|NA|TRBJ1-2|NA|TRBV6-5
CASSYSMGAYGYTF
TGTGCCAGCAGTTACTCTATGGGGGCGTATGGCTACACCTTC
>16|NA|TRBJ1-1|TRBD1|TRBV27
CASSPHRGRGVTEAFF
TGTGCCAGCAGTCCACACAGGGGGCGAGGGGTCACTGAAGCTTTCTTT
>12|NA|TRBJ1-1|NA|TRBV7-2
CASSLGSGVGFF
TGTGCCAGCAGCTTAGGTTCGGGGGTAGGTTTCTTT
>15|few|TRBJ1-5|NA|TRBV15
CATSRAKGSNQPQHF
TGTGCCACCAGCAGGGCGAAGGGGAGCAATCAGCCCCAGCATTTT
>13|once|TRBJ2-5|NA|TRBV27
CASSLAFQETQYF
TGTGCCAGCAGTTTAGCGTTTCAAGAGACCCAGTACTTC
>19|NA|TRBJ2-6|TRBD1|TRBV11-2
CASSLSTGGRNSGANVLTF
TGTGCCAGCAGCTTATCGACAGGGGGCCGCAATTCTGGGGCCAACGTCCTGACTTTC
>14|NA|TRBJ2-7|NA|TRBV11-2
CASSLDGGGYEQYF
TGTGCCAGCAGCTTAGACGGGGGAGGATACGAGCAGTACTTC
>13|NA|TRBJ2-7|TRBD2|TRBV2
CASSLKRGYEQYF
TGTGCCAGCAGCTTGAAGCGGGGCTACGAGCAGTACTTC
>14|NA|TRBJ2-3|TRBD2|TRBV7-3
CASSSGREVDTQYF
TGTGCCAGCAGCTCTGGGAGGGAAGTGGATACGCAGTATTTT
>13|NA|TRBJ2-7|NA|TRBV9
CASSVSEYYEQYF
TGTGCCAGCAGCGTTAGCGAGTACTACGAGCAGTACTTC
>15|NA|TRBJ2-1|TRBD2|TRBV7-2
CASSLGAGGFDEQFF
TGTGCCAGCAGCCTGGGTGCGGGAGGATTCGATGAGCAGTTCTTC
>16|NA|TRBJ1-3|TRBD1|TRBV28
CASSSPGQGAGNTIYF
TGTGCCAGCAGTTCCCCGGGACAGGGAGCTGGAAACACCATATATTTT
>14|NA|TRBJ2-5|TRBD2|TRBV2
CASSEDGGLKTQYF
TGTGCCAGCAGTGAGGACGGGGGGTTGAAGACCCAGTACTTC
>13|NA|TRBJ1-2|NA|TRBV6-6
CASSSEGNYGYTF
TGTGCCAGCAGTTCTGAGGGTAACTATGGCTACACCTTC
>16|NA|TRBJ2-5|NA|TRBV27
CASSLRRTGTQETQYF
TGTGCCAGCAGTTTAAGGAGAACAGGGACCCAAGAGACCCAGTACTTC
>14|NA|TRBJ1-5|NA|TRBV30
CAWAQGSGNQPQHF
TGTGCCTGGGCACAGGGATCGGGCAATCAGCCCCAGCATTTT
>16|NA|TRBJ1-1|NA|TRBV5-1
CASSSRDTTFGTEAFF
TGCGCCAGCAGCTCCCGGGACACTACCTTTGGCACTGAAGCTTTCTTT
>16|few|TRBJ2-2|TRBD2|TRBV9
CASSWEGGTDTGELFF
TGTGCCAGCAGTTGGGAGGGAGGGACGGACACCGGGGAGCTGTTTTTT
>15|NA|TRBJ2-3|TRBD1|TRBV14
CASSLTGRGPDTQYF
TGTGCCAGCAGCCTGACAGGGAGAGGTCCAGATACGCAGTATTTT
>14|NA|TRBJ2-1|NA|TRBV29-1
CSVEPASSYNEQFF
TGCAGCGTTGAGCCCGCGAGCTCCTACAATGAGCAGTTCTTC